The sequence of this T cell receptor beta chain was determined in a study of T cell responses to AZD1222 COVID-19 vaccine. Study-level findings and limits: Donors, mostly white British, included more females; clonal diversity was possibly underestimated. Vaccine-related CD4 TCRs covered spike, predominating at 160-218 and 743-854. Once two AZD1222 doses were given, Spike-specific TCR breadth and depth went up. At study baseline, merely roughly 6 AZD1222 recipients were seropositive.

CDR3 size: 14 residues. The V and J ends lost 4 bases and 6 bases respectively, with 17 bases between them. CDR1 is SGHRS, CDR2 YFSETQ, per germline. Comment on this clone: Its antigen is unknown.

The table came from immunoSEQ multiplex PCR; TCRdb's copy has only in-frame clones and leaves some out. Among hundreds of thousands of clones, 85% to 95% were seen once, and the ten largest hold 0.9% to 1.1%. This receptor was taken from an adult in good health. The rearrangement joins TRBV5-1 to TRBJ2-7, with D maybe TRBD2 (5 bases). Here the sequenced sample was peripheral blood, taken on day 0 of MenACWY control vaccination. As DNA, the CDR3 is TGCGCCAGCAGCAAGGACCGGGGTGCTGCCGAGCAGTACTTC. Its translation: CASSKDRGAAEQYF.